A selection of T cell receptor beta chains follows, all from one sample in a study of shared clonotypes between healthy human individuals. Measured with immunoSEQ multiplex PCR; TCRdb has only the in-frame clones, and not every one. This table has 2 million to 2.5 million clones, roughly 95% appearing once. Sequenced input: naive CD4+ T cells sorted from blood. The receptors were sampled from a man younger than 35 in good health. Each CDR3 is given without its conserved first and last residue.

cdr3_length	v_call	j_call	cdr3_aa
13	TRBV5-4	TRBJ1-2	ASSLEQVSNYGYT
13	TRBV30	TRBJ1-4	AWSVGSGTGIKLF
13	TRBV5-4	TRBJ2-3	ASSFLAGGTDTQY
13	TRBV6-1	TRBJ1-4	ASSGQGATNEKLF
11	TRBV6-6	TRBJ2-2	ASTKIGTGELF
14	TRBV4-1	TRBJ2-4	ASSQVLSGARNIQY
10	TRBV27	TRBJ1-2	ASSPLGGWYT
12	TRBV27	TRBJ2-7	ASSLRGGAGEQY
10	TRBV11-2	TRBJ2-2	ASRDVAGELF
13	TRBV5-1	TRBJ2-3	ASSTRTGGTDTQY
13	TRBV28	TRBJ1-5	ASSSGTGNAQPQH
13	TRBV2	TRBJ2-7	ASSDIKREAYEQY
11	TRBV25-1	TRBJ2-5	ASTLRQQETQY
12	TRBV25-1	TRBJ1-5	ASSARRENQPQH
11	TRBV10-2	TRBJ2-7	ASRSGGFNEQY
12	TRBV5-1	TRBJ2-5	ASSLGGSPRTQY
13	TRBV2	TRBJ2-7	ASSPLQGLSYEQY
12	TRBV27	TRBJ1-2	ASSLKFMDYGYT
13	TRBV5-1	TRBJ2-4	ASSPHSGSSNIQY
12	TRBV5-1	TRBJ2-5	ASSPEGLQETQY
14	TRBV6-6	TRBJ2-1	ASSYGISAAYNEQF
12	TRBV5-4	TRBJ2-7	ASRLAGGPYEQY
15	TRBV28	TRBJ1-5	ASSLLTVKYSNQPQH
11	TRBV6-1	TRBJ2-7	ASSGQGEGEQY
8	TRBV29-1	TRBJ1-1	SVVYTEAF
11	TRBV19	TRBJ1-2	ASRLSSSYGYT
15	TRBV4-2	TRBJ1-6	ASSQESPTAYNSPLH
12	TRBV6-5	TRBJ1-1	ASSPRATNTEAF
9	TRBV10-3	TRBJ1-1	AINPPVEAF
14	TRBV5-1	TRBJ2-7	ASSLGLAGGRGEQY
14	TRBV18	TRBJ2-1	ASSPPLQGAFGQQF
14	TRBV6-5	TRBJ1-1	ASSYSRGKMNTEAF
13	TRBV6-5	TRBJ2-3	ASSRPGLAEDTQY
16	TRBV5-6	TRBJ2-5	ASSLFGTSKPSLETQY
15	TRBV19	TRBJ2-1	ASSGSWLAGPYNEQF
12	TRBV5-1	TRBJ2-7	ASSDTGGVYEQY
8	TRBV30	TRBJ2-1	AWSGSEQF
13	TRBV2	TRBJ2-2	ASSLQSTNTGELF
13	TRBV7-2	TRBJ2-7	ASSSSSGTLYEQY
14	TRBV5-1	TRBJ2-7	ASSLLGAGAAYEQY
13	TRBV6-1	TRBJ2-1	ASSEASGAYNEQF
12	TRBV10-3	TRBJ2-1	AIKSGSSYNEQF